Listed here are 31 T cell receptor beta chains from one sample, sequenced in a study of blood T cell repertoires in COVID-19. Clones were sequenced by immunoSEQ multiplex PCR, and TCRdb holds only the in-frame ones, with some missing. The sample yields approximately 210,000 clones, 70% to 90% seen once. Sequenced input: peripheral blood. The receptors were gathered from a man between 40 and 49 years old with acute or convalescent COVID-19.

In nucleotides, the CDR3 is TGTGCCAGTAGTATGGGCCCTCCAACCGGGACAGGAACCTACGAGCAGTACTTC. Its translation: CASSMGPPTGTGTYEQYF. The J gene is TRBJ2-7, the V gene TRBV19, with TRBD1 matching 8 bases. Germline V gene sequence: CDR1 LNHDA, CDR2 SQIVND (reference sequence). This CDR3 spans 18 amino acids. V shed 3 bases and J 2 bases; nucleotides not matched to a gene: 15.

The chain is built from TRBV11-3 and TRBJ2-3; 7 bases align to TRBD2. Trimming took 5 bases from V and 4 from J; bases not matched to a gene: 9. Germline V gene data show CDR1 as SGHNT and CDR2 as YENEEA. The CDR3 totals 15 residues. CDR3 sequence: CASSPLAGGSDTQYF. The DNA of the CDR3 is TGTGCCAGCAGCCCTTTAGCGGGCGGATCAGATACGCAGTATTTT.

J is TRBJ2-2 and V is TRBV4-3, with D possibly TRBD1 on 5 matching bases. The germline V and J ends were trimmed by 1 base and 10 bases, with 16 bases remaining between them. Germline values: CDR1 LGHNA, CDR2 YSLEER. The CDR3 contains 15 residues. The DNA for the CDR3 is TGCGCCAGCAGCCAAGTCCCCCCCCCAGGGAAGGAGCTGTTTTTT. As protein: CASSQVPPPGKELFF.

The V call is TRBV3-1 (or the pseudogene TRBV3-2), the J call TRBJ2-7, with a weak D call TRBD2 (5 bases). Germline CDR1 reads LGHDT; CDR2 reads YNNKEL (reference sequence). Trimming stripped 1 base from V and 2 bases from J, with 6 bases between. This CDR3 spans 13 amino acids. The CDR3 DNA is TGTGCCAGCAGCCAAGGGGAGCCCTACGAGCAGTACTTC. Amino acids: CASSQGEPYEQYF.

This rearrangement joins TRBV5-5 to TRBJ1-4; a possible D gene is TRBD1 (5 bases). This CDR3 spans 15 amino acids. V dropped 4 bases and J dropped 6 bases, with 16 bases sitting between them. Germline loops: CDR1 SGHKS, CDR2 YYEKEE (reference sequence). This CDR3 reads CASSPRGAGHEKLFF. Here the CDR3 DNA reads TGTGCCAGCAGCCCAAGAGGAGCGGGACATGAAAAACTGTTTTTT. The whole variable domain, filled in from reference TRBV5-5 and TRBJ1-4, reads DAGVTQSPTHLIKTRGQQVTLRCSPISGHKSVSWYQQVLGQGPQFIFQYYEKEERGRGNFPDRFSARQFPNYSSELNVNALLLGDSALYLCASSPRGAGHEKLFFGSGTQLSVL.

With respect to this clone: The sample holds other DNA sequences that translate to the same CDR3. The chain combines TRBV7-9 with TRBJ1-2; D is ambiguous. This CDR3 is built from 13 residues. The V end lost 1 base, the J end lost 2 bases, and 5 bases lay between the germline ends. The germline V gene has CDR1 SEHNR and CDR2 FQNEAQ (reference sequence). CDR3 sequence: CASSLGQNYGYTF. As DNA, the CDR3 is TGTGCCAGCAGCTTAGGTCAGAACTATGGCTACACCTTC.

The V and J genes are TRBV5-1 and TRBJ2-1; 13 positions match TRBD2. CDR3 length: 15 residues. V trimming: 5 bases; J trimming: 10 bases; junction bases outside the gene matches: 9. From germline, CDR1 is SGHRS and CDR2 YFSETQ. The CDR3 spells CASRPGTSGTLEQFF. The CDR3 DNA is TGCGCCAGCAGGCCCGGGACTAGCGGGACTTTGGAGCAGTTCTTC.

The chain recombines TRBV23-1 with TRBJ2-1; D not certain. TRBV23-1 is sorted into the ORF group, with uncertain function. This CDR3 is 16 amino acids long. Trimming removed 2 bases at V and 0 bases at J, with 11 bases between. This chain's CDR3 is CASSQPTRCSYNEQFF. In DNA form, the CDR3 reads TGCGCCAGCAGTCAACCGACAAGATGCTCCTACAATGAGCAGTTCTTC.

The rearrangement uses TRBV4-1 and TRBJ2-1; unclear D gene. The CDR3 is 12 residues long. The V end was cut by 4 bases, the J end by 6 bases, with 7 bases between. CDR1 is MGHRA, CDR2 YSYEKL, per germline. The CDR3 loop reads CASSPLTNEQFF. For the CDR3, the DNA is TGCGCCAGCAGCCCCCTAACCAATGAGCAGTTCTTC.

This rearrangement joins TRBV24-1 to TRBJ1-2; 10 nucleotides line up with TRBD1. Germline assignment: CDR1 KGHDR and CDR2 SFDVKD. V was pared by 3 bases and J by 8 bases, with 2 bases of the junction left unmatched. CDR3 length equals 13 residues. CDR3 region: CATSDDRGRGYTF. CDR3 bases: TGTGCCACCAGTGATGACAGGGGGCGAGGCTACACCTTC.

This clone appeared once. The CDR3 DNA reads TGTGCCAGTAGTTCCTTGGACAGATTCTACAATGAGCAGTTCTTC. Protein product: CASSSLDRFYNEQFF. The chain combines TRBV19 with TRBJ2-1, with D possibly TRBD1 on 6 matching bases. The CDR3 consists of 15 residues. The V end lost 5 bases, the J end lost 3 bases, and 14 bases lay between the germline ends. Germline CDR1 LNHDA, CDR2 SQIVND (reference sequence).

This chain connects TRBV6-1 to TRBJ2-2, with 8 bases fitting TRBD2. Trimming cost V 2 bases and J 5 bases; bases outside gene matches: 4. Germline V gene data show CDR1 as MNHNS and CDR2 as SASEGT. CDR3 length: 15 residues. CDR3 amino acids: CASSESTGGTGELFF. The DNA of the CDR3 is TGTGCCAGCAGTGAATCGACGGGGGGGACCGGGGAGCTGTTTTTT.

CDR3 sequence (DNA): TGTGCCAGCAGCCAAGACCTAGCGATTATTTCCGAGCAGTACTTC. It is translated as CASSQDLAIISEQYF. The V call is TRBV4-2, the J call TRBJ2-7; tentatively, D is TRBD2 (6 bases). V lost 0 bases and J 6 bases, leaving 15 bases between the germline ends. From germline, CDR1 is LGHNA and CDR2 YNFKEQ. This CDR3 comprises 15 residues.

The rearrangement uses TRBV18 and TRBJ2-1, with 10 bases aligning to TRBD2. The CDR3 consists of 15 residues. Germline V gene data show CDR1 as KGHSH and CDR2 as LQKENI. Trimming took 6 bases from V and 7 from J; bases not matched to a gene: 9. For the CDR3, the DNA is TGTGCCAGCTCTCAGAGCGGGGGGGCCTCAAATGAGCAGTTCTTC. Its translation is CASSQSGGASNEQFF.

This clone has only one observation. The genes are TRBV6-5 and TRBJ2-7, with 9 bases aligning to TRBD1. The CDR3 is made up of 15 amino acids. V lost 5 bases to trimming and J lost 1 base; unmatched junction nucleotides: 6. Germline CDR1 and CDR2: MNHEY and SVGAGI. CDR3 nucleotide sequence: TGTGCCAGCAGTCCGGGACAGGGAATTTCCTACGAGCAGTACTTC. This sequence encodes CASSPGQGISYEQYF.

The chain is built from TRBV30 and TRBJ1-5; 7 bases map to TRBD1. Per the germline V gene, CDR1 is GTSNPN and CDR2 is SVGIG (reference sequence). V shed 3 bases and J 5 bases; nucleotides not matched to a gene: 4. CDR3 length: 13 residues. The CDR3 region has the DNA TGTGCCTGGAGAGACAGGGACGATCAGCCCCAGCATTTT. Its protein product is CAWRDRDDQPQHF.

The gene calls are TRBV28 and TRBJ2-7; 7 bases line up with TRBD2. V was clipped by 2 bases and J by 2 bases; unmatched bases: 3. From germline, CDR1 is MDHEN and CDR2 SYDVKM. This CDR3 contains 14 residues. CDR3 amino acids: CASSLTGLAYEQYF. As DNA, the CDR3 is TGTGCCAGCAGTTTAACAGGACTAGCCTACGAGCAGTACTTC.

This clone was counted only a few times. The V call is TRBV24-1, the J call TRBJ2-3; weak D call: TRBD2 (6 bases). The CDR3 is 14 residues long. Germline V gene data show CDR1 as KGHDR and CDR2 as SFDVKD. The V end was cut by 5 bases, the J end by 1 base, with 9 bases between. The CDR3 protein is CATSVTGGTDTQYF. The CDR3 coding sequence is TGTGCCACCAGTGTAACGGGAGGCACAGATACGCAGTATTTT.

This clone was recorded once. This chain connects TRBV18 to TRBJ2-7, with TRBD1 as a possible D gene (6 bases). This CDR3 region has 19 residues. Germline CDR1 KGHSH, CDR2 LQKENI. V shed 2 bases and J shed 7 bases, with 30 bases lying between them. CDR3 loop: CASSPYSYRAAESRGEQYF. For the CDR3, the DNA is TGTGCCAGCTCACCATATAGTTACAGGGCAGCCGAAAGTAGGGGGGAGCAGTACTTC.

The rearrangement links TRBV29-1 to TRBJ2-7; 9 bases are a match to TRBD1. The CDR3 runs 13 residues. Germline CDR1 is SQVTM and CDR2 is ANQGSEA. Trimming at V came to 7 bases and at J to 6 bases, leaving 10 bases not matched to a gene. Here the CDR3 DNA reads TGCAGCGCGGGCCGGGACAGGGATCTCGAGCAGTACTTC. Protein sequence: CSAGRDRDLEQYF.

This rearrangement joins TRBV6-2 or TRBV6-3 to TRBJ1-2; D may be TRBD1 (6 bases). Trimming took 4 bases from V and 4 from J, leaving 10 bases between them. The length of the CDR3 is 13 residues. Germline loops: CDR1 MNHEY, CDR2 SVGEGT. The CDR3 DNA follows: TGTGCCAGCAGTTGGGGGGGCATCTATGGCTACACCTTC. Its translation is CASSWGGIYGYTF.

The V gene is TRBV19, the J gene TRBJ1-1; the match to TRBD1 covers 9 bases. Looked up from germline, CDR1 is LNHDA and CDR2 is SQIVND (reference sequence). The length of the CDR3 is 15 residues. With 4 bases clipped from V and 6 bases from J, the junction kept 9 bases outside the gene matches. Here the CDR3 reads CASSTSGTGYAEAFF. Written as DNA, the CDR3 is TGTGCCAGTAGTACATCTGGGACAGGGTACGCTGAAGCTTTCTTT.

In DNA, the CDR3 is TGTGCCAGCTCACCCCGGGACAGCCAAGAGACCCAGTACTTC. The encoded protein is CASSPRDSQETQYF. The chain employs TRBV18 and TRBJ2-5; 7 nucleotides agree with TRBD1. There are 14 residues in the CDR3. Germline CDR1 is KGHSH and CDR2 is LQKENI. Trimming at V came to 3 bases and at J to 1 base, leaving 2 bases not matched to a gene. Based on the CDR3 plus reference TRBV18 and TRBJ2-5, the full variable domain is NAGVMQNPRHLVRRRGQEARLRCSPMKGHSHVYWYRQLPEEGLKFMVYLQKENIIDESGMPKERFSAEFPKEGPSILRIQQVVRGDSAAYFCASSPRDSQETQYFGPGTRLLVL.

This chain connects TRBV28 to TRBJ2-3; TRBD2 matches at 8 bases. Germline values: CDR1 MDHEN, CDR2 SYDVKM. This CDR3 has 14 amino acids. V shed 6 bases, J shed 10 bases, and the junction held 12 bases outside the gene matches. CDR3 DNA sequence: TGTGCCAGCAGGCCCCAGTGGACTAGCCAGGCGCAGTATTTT. This sequence encodes CASRPQWTSQAQYF. Complete variable domain (other parts from reference TRBV28 and TRBJ2-3): DVKVTQSSRYLVKRTGEKVFLECVQDMDHENMFWYRQDPGLGLRLIYFSYDVKMKEKGDIPEGYSVSREKKERFSLILESASTNQTSMYLCASRPQWTSQAQYFGPGTRLTVL.

The CDR3 region is CASSLVSTNEKLFF. CDR3 bases: TGTGCCAGCAGTTTAGTCTCAACTAATGAAAAACTGTTTTTT. The gene calls are TRBV28 and TRBJ1-4; unclear D gene. V was trimmed by 2 bases and J by 0 bases, leaving 4 bases between them. From germline, CDR1 is MDHEN and CDR2 SYDVKM. The CDR3 extends over 14 amino acids.

The chain is built from TRBV10-3 and TRBJ2-2; D possibly corresponds to TRBD1 (5 bases). Germline CDR1 ENHRY, CDR2 SYGVKD. This CDR3 has 16 amino acids. Trimming shortened V by 4 bases and J by 1 base, and 13 bases separated the two germline ends. In DNA form, the CDR3 reads TGTGCCATCAGTGGAGTTGGGGCGCGGAACACCGGGGAGCTGTTTTTT. It encodes CAISGVGARNTGELFF.

The V gene is TRBV19, the J gene TRBJ2-1; 10 bases align to TRBD1. Trimming at V came to 6 bases and at J to 1 base, leaving 3 bases not matched to a gene. CDR3 length equals 15 residues. Germline lookup yields CDR1 LNHDA and CDR2 SQIVND (reference sequence). The CDR3 region has the DNA TGTGCCAGTAGATCGGGACAGGGGTCCTACAATGAGCAGTTCTTC. Protein: CASRSGQGSYNEQFF.

The J gene is TRBJ2-2, the V gene TRBV6-5; TRBD2 agrees at 7 bases. There are 16 residues in the CDR3. CDR1 is MNHEY and CDR2 is SVGAGI in the germline V gene. V was pared by 3 bases and J by 1 base, with 5 bases of the junction left unmatched. This CDR3 is CASSYSLARNTGELFF. CDR3 sequence (DNA): TGTGCCAGCAGTTATTCACTAGCGAGGAACACCGGGGAGCTGTTTTTT.

The chain carries TRBV3-1 (or the pseudogene TRBV3-2) and TRBJ2-7; 10 positions match TRBD2. Germline V gene lookup returns CDR1 LGHDT and CDR2 YNNKEL (reference sequence). The CDR3 has 15 amino acids. V lost 6 bases and J lost 5; bases outside the gene matches: 10. CDR3 coding DNA: TGTGCCAGCAGACCCTGCCGACTAGCGGGTGACGAGCAGTACTTC. Translation gives CASRPCRLAGDEQYF.

V gene TRBV5-1 combines with J gene TRBJ2-5, with 9 bases aligning to TRBD2. From germline, CDR1 is SGHRS and CDR2 YFSETQ. This CDR3 is 16 amino acids long. The J segment lost 2 bases and the V segment lost 4 bases, leaving 9 bases of the junction unmatched. This CDR3 reads CASSAGGGTLQETQYF. Here the CDR3 DNA reads TGCGCCAGCAGCGCGGGAGGGGGAACGCTTCAAGAGACCCAGTACTTC.

The genes are TRBV20-1 and TRBJ1-5; 7 positions agree with TRBD1. From germline, CDR1 is DFQATT and CDR2 SNEGSKA (reference sequence). This CDR3 comprises 12 residues. J gave up 5 bases and V 6 bases, and 4 bases lay outside the gene matches. The CDR3 loop is CSASTGDQPQHF. CDR3 nucleotides: TGCAGTGCCAGTACAGGGGATCAGCCCCAGCATTTT.